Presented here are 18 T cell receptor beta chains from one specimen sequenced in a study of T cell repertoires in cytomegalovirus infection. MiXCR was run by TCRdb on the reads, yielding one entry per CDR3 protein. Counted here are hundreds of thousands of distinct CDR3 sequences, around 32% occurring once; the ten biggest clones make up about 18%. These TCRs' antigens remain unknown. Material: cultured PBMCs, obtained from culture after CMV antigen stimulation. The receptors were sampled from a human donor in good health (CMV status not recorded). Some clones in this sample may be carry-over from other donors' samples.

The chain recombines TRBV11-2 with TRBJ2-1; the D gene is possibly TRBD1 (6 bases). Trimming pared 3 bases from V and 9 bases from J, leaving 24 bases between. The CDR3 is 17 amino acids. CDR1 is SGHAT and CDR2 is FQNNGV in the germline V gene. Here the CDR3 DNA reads TGTGCCAGCAGCTTTAGCGACAGGTTGGAATTTTCGGTTGAGCAGTTCTTC. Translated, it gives CASSFSDRLEFSVEQFF.

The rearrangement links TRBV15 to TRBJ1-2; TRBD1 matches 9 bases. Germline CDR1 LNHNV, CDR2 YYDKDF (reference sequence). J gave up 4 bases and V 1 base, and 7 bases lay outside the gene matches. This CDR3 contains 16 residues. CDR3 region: CATSRADRGEVYGYTF. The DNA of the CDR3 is TGTGCCACCAGCAGAGCGGACAGGGGAGAAGTCTATGGCTACACCTTC.

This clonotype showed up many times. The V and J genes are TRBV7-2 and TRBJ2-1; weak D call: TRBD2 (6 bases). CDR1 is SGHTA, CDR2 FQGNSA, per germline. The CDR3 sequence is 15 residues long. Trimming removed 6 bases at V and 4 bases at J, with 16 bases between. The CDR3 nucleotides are TGTGCCAGCAGAAGAACTAGCTACCCTTACAATGAGCAGTTCTTC. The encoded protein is CASRRTSYPYNEQFF. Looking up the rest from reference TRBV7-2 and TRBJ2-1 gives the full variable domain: GAGVSQSPSNKVTEKGKDVELRCDPISGHTALYWYRQSLGQGLEFLIYFQGNSAPDKSGLPSDRFSAERTGGSVSTLTIQRTQQEDSAVYLCASRRTSYPYNEQFFGPGTRLTVL.

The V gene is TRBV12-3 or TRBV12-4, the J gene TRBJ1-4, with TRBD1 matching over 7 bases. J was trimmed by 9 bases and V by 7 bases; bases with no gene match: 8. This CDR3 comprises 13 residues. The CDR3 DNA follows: TGTGCCAGCAATTACTCAGGGGGAAAAAAACTGTTTTTT. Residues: CASNYSGGKKLFF.

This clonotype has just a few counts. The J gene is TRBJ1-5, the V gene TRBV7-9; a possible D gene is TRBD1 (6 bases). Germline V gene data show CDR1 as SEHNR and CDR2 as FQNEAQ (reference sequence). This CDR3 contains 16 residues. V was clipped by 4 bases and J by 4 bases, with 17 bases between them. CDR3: CASSSYREGSNQPQHF. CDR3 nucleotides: TGTGCCAGCAGCTCGTACAGGGAGGGGTCAAATCAGCCCCAGCATTTT.

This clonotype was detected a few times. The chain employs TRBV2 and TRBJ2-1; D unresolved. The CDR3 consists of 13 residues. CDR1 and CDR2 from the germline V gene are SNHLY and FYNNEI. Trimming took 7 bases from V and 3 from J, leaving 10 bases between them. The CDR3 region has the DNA TGTGCCAGCATTATAAAGGACTACAATGAGCAGTTCTTC. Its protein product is CASIIKDYNEQFF.

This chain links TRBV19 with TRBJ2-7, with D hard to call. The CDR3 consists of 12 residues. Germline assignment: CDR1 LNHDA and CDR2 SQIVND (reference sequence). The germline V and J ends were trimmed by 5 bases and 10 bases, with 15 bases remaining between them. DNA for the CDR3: TGTGCCAGTAGTGACCGGAGTTCGGGTCAGTACTTC. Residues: CASSDRSSGQYF.

The CDR3 sequence is CASSLIDSYNSPLHF. The CDR3 nucleotides are TGTGCCAGCAGCTTGATCGACAGTTATAATTCACCCCTCCACTTT. The chain is built from TRBV5-5 and TRBJ1-6; D perhaps matches TRBD1 (5 bases). This CDR3 is built from 15 residues. Looked up from germline, CDR1 is SGHKS and CDR2 is YYEKEE (reference sequence). Trimming removed 1 base from V and 4 bases from J, with 9 bases in between.

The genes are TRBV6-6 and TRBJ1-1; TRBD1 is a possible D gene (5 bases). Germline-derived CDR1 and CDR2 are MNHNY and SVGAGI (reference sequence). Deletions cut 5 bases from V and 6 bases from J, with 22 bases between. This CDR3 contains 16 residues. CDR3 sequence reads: CASSPPRDRPPAEAFF. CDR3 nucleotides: TGTGCCAGCAGTCCCCCCCGGGACCGCCCACCGGCTGAAGCTTTCTTT.

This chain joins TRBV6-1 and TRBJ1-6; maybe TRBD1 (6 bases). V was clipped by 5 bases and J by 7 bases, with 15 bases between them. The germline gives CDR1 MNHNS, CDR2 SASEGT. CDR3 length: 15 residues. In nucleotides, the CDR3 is TGTGCCAGCAGTTCTCGACAGGATATGAATTCACCCCTCCACTTT. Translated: CASSSRQDMNSPLHF.

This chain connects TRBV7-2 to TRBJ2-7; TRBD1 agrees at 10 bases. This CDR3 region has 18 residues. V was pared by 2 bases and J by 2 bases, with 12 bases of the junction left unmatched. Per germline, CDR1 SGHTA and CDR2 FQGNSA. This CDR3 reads CASSLKPSGTGDTYEQYF. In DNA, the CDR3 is TGTGCCAGCAGCTTAAAACCCTCCGGGACAGGGGATACCTACGAGCAGTACTTC. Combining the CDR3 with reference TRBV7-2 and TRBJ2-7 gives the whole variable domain GAGVSQSPSNKVTEKGKDVELRCDPISGHTALYWYRQSLGQGLEFLIYFQGNSAPDKSGLPSDRFSAERTGGSVSTLTIQRTQQEDSAVYLCASSLKPSGTGDTYEQYFGPGTRLTVT.

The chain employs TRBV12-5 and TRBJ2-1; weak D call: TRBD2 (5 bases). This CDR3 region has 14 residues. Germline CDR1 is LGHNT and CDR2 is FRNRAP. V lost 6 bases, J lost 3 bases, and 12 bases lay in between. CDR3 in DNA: TGTGCTAGTGGGGCAGCGGTCGGCTACAATGAGCAGTTCTTC. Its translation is CASGAAVGYNEQFF.

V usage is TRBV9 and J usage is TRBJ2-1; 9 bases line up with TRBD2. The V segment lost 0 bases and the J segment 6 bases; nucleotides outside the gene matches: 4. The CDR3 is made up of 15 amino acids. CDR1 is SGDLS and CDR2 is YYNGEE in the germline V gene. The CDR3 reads CASSVGGGALNEQFF. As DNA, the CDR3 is TGTGCCAGCAGCGTAGGCGGGGGGGCCCTCAATGAGCAGTTCTTC.

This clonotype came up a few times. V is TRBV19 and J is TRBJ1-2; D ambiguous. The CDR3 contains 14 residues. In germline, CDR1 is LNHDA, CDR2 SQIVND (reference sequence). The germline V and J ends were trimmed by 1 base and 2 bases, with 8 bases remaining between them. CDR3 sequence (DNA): TGTGCCAGTAGTATAGCCGCAGGAAACTATGGCTACACCTTC. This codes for CASSIAAGNYGYTF.

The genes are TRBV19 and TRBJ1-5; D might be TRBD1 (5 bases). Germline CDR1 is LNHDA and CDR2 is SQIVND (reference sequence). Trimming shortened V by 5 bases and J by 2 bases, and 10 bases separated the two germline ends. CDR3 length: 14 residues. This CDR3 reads CASSHRDGNQPQHF. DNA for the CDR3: TGTGCCAGTAGTCATAGGGACGGCAATCAGCCCCAGCATTTT. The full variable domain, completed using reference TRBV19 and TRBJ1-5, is DGGITQSPKYLFRKEGQNVTLSCEQNLNHDAMYWYRQDPGQGLRLIYYSQIVNDFQKGDIAEGYSVSREKKESFPLTVTSAQKNPTAFYLCASSHRDGNQPQHFGDGTRLSIL.

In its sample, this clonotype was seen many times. DNA of the CDR3: TGTGCCAGCAGCCCTTCCTTCCTCCCCAATGGAGATACGCAGTATTTT. Its translation: CASSPSFLPNGDTQYF. The chain is built from TRBV7-2 and TRBJ2-3, with D uncertain. V was cut by 5 bases and J by 5 bases, with 20 bases left in between. This CDR3 region has 16 residues. Germline V CDR1 and CDR2: SGHTA, FQGNSA. Filled out from reference TRBV7-2 and TRBJ2-3, the complete variable domain reads GAGVSQSPSNKVTEKGKDVELRCDPISGHTALYWYRQSLGQGLEFLIYFQGNSAPDKSGLPSDRFSAERTGGSVSTLTIQRTQQEDSAVYLCASSPSFLPNGDTQYFGPGTRLTVL.

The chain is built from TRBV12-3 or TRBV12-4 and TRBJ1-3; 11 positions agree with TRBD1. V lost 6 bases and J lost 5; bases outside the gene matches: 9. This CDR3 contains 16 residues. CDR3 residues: CASRTLGDRGRNTIYF. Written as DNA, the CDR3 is TGTGCCAGCAGGACCCTGGGGGACAGGGGGAGAAACACCATATATTTT.

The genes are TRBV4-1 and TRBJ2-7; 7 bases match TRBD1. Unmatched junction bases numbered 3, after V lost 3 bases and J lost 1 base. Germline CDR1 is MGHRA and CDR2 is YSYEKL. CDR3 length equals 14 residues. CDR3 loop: CASSQDRPSYEQYF. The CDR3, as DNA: TGCGCCAGCAGCCAGGACAGGCCGTCCTACGAGCAGTACTTC.